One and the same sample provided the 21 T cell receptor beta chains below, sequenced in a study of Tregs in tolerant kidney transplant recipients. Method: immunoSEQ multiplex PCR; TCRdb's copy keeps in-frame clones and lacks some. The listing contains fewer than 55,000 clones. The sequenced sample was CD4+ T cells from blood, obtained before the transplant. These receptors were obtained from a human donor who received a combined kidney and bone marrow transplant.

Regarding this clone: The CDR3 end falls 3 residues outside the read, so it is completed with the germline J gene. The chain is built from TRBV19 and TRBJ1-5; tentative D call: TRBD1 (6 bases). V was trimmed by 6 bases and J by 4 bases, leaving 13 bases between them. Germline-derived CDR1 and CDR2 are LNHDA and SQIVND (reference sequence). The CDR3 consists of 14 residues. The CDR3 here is CASRRTAANQPQHF. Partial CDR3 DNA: TGTGCCAGTAGGCGGACAGCCGCGAATCAGCCC.

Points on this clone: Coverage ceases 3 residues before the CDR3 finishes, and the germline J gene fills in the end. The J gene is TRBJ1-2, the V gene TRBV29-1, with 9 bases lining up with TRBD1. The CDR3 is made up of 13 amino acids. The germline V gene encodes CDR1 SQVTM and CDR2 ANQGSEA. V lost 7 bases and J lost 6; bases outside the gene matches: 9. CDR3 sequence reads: CSAADRGWDGYTF. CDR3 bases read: TGCAGCGCTGCGGACAGGGGTTGGGATGGC.

The sequenced CDR3 bases are TGTGCCAGCTCAGCCGGCCAGGCCCCCCATGCTAACTATGGC. It encodes CASSAGQAPHANYG. The complete CDR3 sequence is CASSAGQAPHANYGYTF. The chain is built from TRBV18 and TRBJ1-2; the D is unclear. The read is 3 residues too short to cover the CDR3 end, so that end is filled in from the germline J gene. Trimming pared 5 bases from V and 0 bases from J, leaving 19 bases between. The CDR3 covers 17 residues. Germline CDR1 reads KGHSH; CDR2 reads LQKENI.

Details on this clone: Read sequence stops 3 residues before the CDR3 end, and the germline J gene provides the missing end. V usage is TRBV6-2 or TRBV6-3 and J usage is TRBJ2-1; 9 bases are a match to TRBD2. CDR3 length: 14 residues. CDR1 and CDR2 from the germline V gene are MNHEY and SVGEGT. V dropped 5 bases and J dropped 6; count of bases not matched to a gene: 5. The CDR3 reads CASSNILAGNEQFF. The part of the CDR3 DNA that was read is TGTGCCAGCAGTAACATACTAGCGGGCAATGAG.

This CDR3 is CASSRFGGQTNTGELFF. Partial CDR3 DNA: TGTGCCAGTAGTCGGTTTGGAGGACAGACTAACACCGGGGAG. This chain uses TRBV19 with TRBJ2-2; weak D call: TRBD1 (6 bases). The read gets to within 3 residues of the CDR3 end, and the germline J gene fills in the rest. The V gene lost 5 bases and the J gene lost 2 bases, with 18 bases spanning the gap. From germline, CDR1 is LNHDA and CDR2 SQIVND (reference sequence). CDR3 length: 17 amino acids.

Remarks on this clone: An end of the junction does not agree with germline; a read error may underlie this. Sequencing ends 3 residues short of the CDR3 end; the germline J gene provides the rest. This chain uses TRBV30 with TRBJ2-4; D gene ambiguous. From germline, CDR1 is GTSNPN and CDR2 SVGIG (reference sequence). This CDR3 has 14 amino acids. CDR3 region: CAWGVSVAKNIQYF. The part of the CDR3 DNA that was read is TGTGCCTGGGGTGTATCGGTAGCCAAAAACATT.

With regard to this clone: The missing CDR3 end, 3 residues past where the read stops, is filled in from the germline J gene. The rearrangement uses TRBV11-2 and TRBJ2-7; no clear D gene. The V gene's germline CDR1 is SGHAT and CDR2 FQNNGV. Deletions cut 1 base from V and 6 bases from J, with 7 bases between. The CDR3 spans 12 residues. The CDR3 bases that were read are TGTGCCAGCAGCTTAGCTACCTCCGAG. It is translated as CASSLATSE. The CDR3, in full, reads CASSLATSEQYF.

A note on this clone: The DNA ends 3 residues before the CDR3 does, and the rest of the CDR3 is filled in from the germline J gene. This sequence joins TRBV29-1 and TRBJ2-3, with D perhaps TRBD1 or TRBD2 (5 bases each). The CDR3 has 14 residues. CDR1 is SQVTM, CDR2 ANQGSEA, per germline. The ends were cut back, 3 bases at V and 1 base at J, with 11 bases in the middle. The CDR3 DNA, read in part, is TGCAGCGTTGATTCAGGGAGACGCACAGATACG. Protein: CSVDSGRRTDT. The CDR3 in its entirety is CSVDSGRRTDTQYF.

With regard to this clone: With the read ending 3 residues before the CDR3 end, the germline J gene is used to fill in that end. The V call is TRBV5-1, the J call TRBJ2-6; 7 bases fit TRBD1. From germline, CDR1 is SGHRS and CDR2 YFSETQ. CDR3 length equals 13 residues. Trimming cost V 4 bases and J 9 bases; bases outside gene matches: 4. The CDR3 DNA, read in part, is TGCGCCAGCAGCCTCGGACAGGTCAACGTC. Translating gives CASSLGQVNV. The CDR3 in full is CASSLGQVNVLTF. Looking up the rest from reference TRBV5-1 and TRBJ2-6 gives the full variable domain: KAGVTQTPRYLIKTRGQQVTLSCSPISGHRSVSWYQQTPGQGLQFLFEYFSETQRNKGNFPGRFSGRQFSNSRSEMNVSTLELGDSALYLCASSLGQVNVLTFGAGSRLTVL.

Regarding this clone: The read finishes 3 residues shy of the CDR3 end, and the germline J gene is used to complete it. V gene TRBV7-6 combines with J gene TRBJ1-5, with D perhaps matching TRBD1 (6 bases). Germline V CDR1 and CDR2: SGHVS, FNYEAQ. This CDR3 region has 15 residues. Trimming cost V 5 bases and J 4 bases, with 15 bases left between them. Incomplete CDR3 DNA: TGTGCCAGCAGCATCCCAGGGGATTTAAATCAGCCC. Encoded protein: CASSIPGDLNQP. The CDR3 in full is CASSIPGDLNQPQHF. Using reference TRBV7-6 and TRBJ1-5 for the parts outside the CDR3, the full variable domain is GAGVSQSPRYKVTKRGQDVALRCDPISGHVSLYWYRQALGQGPEFLTYFNYEAQQDKSGLPNDRFSAERPEGSISTLTIQRTEQRDSAMYRCASSIPGDLNQPQHFGDGTRLSIL.

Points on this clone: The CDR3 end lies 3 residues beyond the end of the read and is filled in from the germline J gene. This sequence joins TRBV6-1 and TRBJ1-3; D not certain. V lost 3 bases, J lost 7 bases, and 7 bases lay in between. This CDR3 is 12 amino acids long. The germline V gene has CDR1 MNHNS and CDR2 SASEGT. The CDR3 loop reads CASSDPRNTIYF. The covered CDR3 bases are TGTGCCAGCAGTGACCCGAGGAACACC.

Partial CDR3 DNA: TGTGCCAGCAGCCCGGGACAGGGGGTGCGCAATGAG. Its protein is CASSPGQGVRNE. The CDR3 in full is CASSPGQGVRNEQFF. The chain is built from TRBV7-6 and TRBJ2-1; 11 bases map to TRBD1. The CDR3 goes on 3 residues after the read ends, and that part is filled in from the germline J gene. The CDR3 covers 15 residues. Germline CDR1 reads SGHVS; CDR2 reads FNYEAQ. Unmatched junction bases numbered 6, after V lost 5 bases and J lost 6 bases.

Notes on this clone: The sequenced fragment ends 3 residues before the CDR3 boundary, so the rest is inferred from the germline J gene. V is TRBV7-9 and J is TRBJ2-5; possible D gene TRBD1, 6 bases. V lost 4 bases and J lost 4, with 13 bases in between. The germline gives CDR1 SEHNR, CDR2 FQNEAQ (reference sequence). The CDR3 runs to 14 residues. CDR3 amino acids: CASSYRQDRETQYF. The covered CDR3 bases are TGTGCCAGCAGCTACCGACAGGATCGAGAGACC.

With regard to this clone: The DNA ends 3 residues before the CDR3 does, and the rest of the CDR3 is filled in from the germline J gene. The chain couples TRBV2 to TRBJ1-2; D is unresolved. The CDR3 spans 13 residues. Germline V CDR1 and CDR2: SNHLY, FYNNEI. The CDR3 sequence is CASSGRRGVGYTF. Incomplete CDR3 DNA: TGTGCCAGCAGTGGGAGGCGCGGCGTAGGC.

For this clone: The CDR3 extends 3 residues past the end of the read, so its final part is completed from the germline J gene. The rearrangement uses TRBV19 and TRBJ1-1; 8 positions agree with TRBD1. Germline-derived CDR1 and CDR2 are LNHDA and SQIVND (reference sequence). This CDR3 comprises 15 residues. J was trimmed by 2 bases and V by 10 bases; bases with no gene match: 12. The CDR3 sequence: CATTTSAGGNTEAFF. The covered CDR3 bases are TGTGCCACCACAACTTCAGCAGGGGGCAACACTGAA.

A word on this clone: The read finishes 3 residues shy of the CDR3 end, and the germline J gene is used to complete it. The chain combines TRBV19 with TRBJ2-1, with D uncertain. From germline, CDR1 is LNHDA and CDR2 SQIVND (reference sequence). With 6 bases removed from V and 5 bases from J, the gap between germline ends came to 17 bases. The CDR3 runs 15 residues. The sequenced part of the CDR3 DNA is TGTGCCAGTAGGGCCTGGCAGGATGGTAACAATGAG. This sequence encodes CASRAWQDGNNE. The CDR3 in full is CASRAWQDGNNEQFF.

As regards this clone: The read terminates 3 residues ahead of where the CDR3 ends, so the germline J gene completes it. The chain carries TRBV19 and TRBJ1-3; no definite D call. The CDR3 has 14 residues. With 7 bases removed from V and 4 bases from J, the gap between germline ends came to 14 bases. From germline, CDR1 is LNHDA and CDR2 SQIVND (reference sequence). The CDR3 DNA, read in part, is TGTGCCAGTACCCCTCAGGCACTCGGAAACACC. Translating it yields CASTPQALGNT. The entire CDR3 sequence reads CASTPQALGNTIYF.

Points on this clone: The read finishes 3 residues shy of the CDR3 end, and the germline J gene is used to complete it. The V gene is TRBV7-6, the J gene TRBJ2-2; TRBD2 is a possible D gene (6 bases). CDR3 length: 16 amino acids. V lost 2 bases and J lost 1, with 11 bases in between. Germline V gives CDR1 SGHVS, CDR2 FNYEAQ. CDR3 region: CASSLLGGVNTGELFF. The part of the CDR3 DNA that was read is TGTGCCAGCAGCTTACTCGGCGGGGTGAACACCGGGGAG.

Incomplete CDR3 DNA: TGTGCCAGCTCACCACCCCGCAGCTCCTACGAG. Translation: CASSPPRSSYE. The entire CDR3 protein reads CASSPPRSSYEQYF. V usage is TRBV18 and J usage is TRBJ2-7, with no clear D. The read ends 3 residues early relative to the CDR3; the germline J gene fills the gap. The length of the CDR3 is 14 residues. V was pared by 0 bases and J by 0 bases, with 6 bases between. CDR1 and CDR2 from the germline V gene are KGHSH and LQKENI.

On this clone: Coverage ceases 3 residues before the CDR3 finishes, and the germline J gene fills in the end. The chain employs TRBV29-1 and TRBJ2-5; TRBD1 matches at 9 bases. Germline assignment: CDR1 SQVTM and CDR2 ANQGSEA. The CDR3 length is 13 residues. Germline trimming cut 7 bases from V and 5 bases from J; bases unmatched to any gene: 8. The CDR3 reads CSGGGQGGETQYF. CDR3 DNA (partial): TGCAGCGGGGGGGGACAGGGCGGGGAGACC.

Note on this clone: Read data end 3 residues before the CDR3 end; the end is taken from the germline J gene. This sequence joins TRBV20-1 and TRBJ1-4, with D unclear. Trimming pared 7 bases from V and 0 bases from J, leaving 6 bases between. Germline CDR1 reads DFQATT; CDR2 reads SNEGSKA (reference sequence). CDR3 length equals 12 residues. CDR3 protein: CSVSATNEKLFF. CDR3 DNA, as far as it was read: TGCAGTGTCAGTGCAACTAATGAAAAA.